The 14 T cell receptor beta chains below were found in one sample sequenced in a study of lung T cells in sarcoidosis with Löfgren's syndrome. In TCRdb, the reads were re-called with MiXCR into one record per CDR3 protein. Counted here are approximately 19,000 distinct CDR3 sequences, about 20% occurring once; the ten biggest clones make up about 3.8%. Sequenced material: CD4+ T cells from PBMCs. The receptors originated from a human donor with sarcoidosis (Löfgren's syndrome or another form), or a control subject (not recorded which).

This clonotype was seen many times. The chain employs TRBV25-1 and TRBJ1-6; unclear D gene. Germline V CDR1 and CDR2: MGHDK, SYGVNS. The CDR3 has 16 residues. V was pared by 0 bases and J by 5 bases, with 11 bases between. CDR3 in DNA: TGTGCCAGCAGTGAATATCCCGCAGTGCATAATTCACCCCTCCACTTT. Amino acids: CASSEYPAVHNSPLHF.

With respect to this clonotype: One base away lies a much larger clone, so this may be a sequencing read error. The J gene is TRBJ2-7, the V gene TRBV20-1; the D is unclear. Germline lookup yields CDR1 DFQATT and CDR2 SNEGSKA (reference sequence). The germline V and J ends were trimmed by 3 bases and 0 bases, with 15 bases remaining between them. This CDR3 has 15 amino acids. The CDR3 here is CSASPGLLNSYEQYF. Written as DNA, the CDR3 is TGCAGTGCTAGCCCAGGCCTCCTCAACTCCTACGAGCAGTACTTC.

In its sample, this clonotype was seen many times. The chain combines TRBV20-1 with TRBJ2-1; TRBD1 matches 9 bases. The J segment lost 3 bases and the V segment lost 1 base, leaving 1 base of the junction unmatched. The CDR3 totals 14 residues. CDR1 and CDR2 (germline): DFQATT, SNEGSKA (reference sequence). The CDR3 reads CSARGQGVYNEQFF. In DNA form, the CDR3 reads TGCAGTGCTAGAGGACAGGGGGTCTACAATGAGCAGTTCTTC.

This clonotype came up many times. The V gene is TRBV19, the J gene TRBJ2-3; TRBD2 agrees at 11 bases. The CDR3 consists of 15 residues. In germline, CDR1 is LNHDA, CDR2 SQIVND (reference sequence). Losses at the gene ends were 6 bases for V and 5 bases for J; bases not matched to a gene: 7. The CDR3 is CASRVLAGDQDTQYF. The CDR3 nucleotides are TGTGCCAGTAGGGTACTAGCGGGAGATCAAGATACGCAGTATTTT.

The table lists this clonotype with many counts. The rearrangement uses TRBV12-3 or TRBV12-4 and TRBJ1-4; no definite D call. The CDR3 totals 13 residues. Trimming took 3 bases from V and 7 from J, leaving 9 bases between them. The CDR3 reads CASSLGYGEKLFF. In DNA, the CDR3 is TGTGCCAGCAGTTTGGGGTACGGTGAAAAACTGTTTTTT.

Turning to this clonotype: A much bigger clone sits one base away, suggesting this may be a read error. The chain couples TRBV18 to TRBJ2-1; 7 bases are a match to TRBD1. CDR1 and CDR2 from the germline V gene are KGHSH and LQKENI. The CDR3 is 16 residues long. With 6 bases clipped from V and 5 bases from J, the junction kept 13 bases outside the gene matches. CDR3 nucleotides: TGTGCCAGCTCCCTCAGACAGGGAGCCACCGACAATGAGCAGTTCTTC. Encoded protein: CASSLRQGATDNEQFF.

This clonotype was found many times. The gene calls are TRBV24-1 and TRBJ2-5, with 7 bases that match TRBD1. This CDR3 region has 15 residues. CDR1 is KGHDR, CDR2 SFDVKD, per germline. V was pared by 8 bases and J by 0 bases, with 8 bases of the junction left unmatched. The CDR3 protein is CATNLDRKYQETQYF. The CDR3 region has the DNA TGTGCCACCAACCTGGACAGGAAGTACCAAGAGACCCAGTACTTC.

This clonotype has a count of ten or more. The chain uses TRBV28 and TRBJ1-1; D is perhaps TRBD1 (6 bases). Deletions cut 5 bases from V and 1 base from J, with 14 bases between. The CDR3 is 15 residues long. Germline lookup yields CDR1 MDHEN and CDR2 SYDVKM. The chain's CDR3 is CASSPGAFTNTEAFF. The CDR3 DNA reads TGTGCCAGCAGTCCAGGGGCGTTTACGAACACTGAAGCTTTCTTT.

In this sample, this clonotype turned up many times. The CDR3 protein is CASSFDVGTEQYF. The CDR3 nucleotides are TGTGCCAGCAGCTTTGACGTGGGGACCGAGCAGTACTTC. V gene TRBV7-9 combines with J gene TRBJ2-7, with D tentatively TRBD1 or TRBD2 (5 bases each). CDR3 length: 13 residues. Germline CDR1 reads SEHNR; CDR2 reads FQNEAQ (reference sequence). Trimming took 3 bases from V and 6 from J, leaving 12 bases between them.

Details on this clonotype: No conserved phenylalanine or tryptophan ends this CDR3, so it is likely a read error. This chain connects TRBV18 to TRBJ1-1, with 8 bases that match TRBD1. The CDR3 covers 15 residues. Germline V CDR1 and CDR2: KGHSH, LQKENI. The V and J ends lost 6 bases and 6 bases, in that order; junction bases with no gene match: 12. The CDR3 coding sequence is TGTGCCAGCTCCTCCGGACAGGGAACTCTCGCTGAAGCTTTCCTT. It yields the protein CASSSGQGTLAEAFL.

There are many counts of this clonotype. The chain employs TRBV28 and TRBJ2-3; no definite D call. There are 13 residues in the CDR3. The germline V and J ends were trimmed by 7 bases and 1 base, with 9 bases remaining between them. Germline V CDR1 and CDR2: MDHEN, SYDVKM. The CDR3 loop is CASIRAGTDTQYF. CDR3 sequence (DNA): TGTGCCAGCATAAGGGCTGGCACAGATACGCAGTATTTT.

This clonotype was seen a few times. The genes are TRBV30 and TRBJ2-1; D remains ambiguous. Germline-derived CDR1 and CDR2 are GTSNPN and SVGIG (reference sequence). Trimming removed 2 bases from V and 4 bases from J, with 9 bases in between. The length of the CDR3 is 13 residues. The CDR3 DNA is TGTGCCTGGAGTAAGACAACGTACAATGAGCAGTTCTTC. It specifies CAWSKTTYNEQFF.

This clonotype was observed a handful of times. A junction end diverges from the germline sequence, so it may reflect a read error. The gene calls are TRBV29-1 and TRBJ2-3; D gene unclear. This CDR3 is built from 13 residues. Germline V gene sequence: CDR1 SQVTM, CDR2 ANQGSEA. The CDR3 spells CSVEGTSTNTQYF. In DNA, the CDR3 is TGCAGCGTTGAAGGAACCAGCACAAATACGCAGTATTTT.

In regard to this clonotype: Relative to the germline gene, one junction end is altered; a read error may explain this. CDR3 sequence: CASNQGWATKAFF. The DNA for the CDR3 is TGTGCCAGCAATCAGGGCTGGGCCACTAAAGCTTTCTTT. This chain joins TRBV6-1 and TRBJ1-1; weak D call: TRBD1 (5 bases). The CDR3 covers 13 residues. The germline gives CDR1 MNHNS, CDR2 SASEGT.